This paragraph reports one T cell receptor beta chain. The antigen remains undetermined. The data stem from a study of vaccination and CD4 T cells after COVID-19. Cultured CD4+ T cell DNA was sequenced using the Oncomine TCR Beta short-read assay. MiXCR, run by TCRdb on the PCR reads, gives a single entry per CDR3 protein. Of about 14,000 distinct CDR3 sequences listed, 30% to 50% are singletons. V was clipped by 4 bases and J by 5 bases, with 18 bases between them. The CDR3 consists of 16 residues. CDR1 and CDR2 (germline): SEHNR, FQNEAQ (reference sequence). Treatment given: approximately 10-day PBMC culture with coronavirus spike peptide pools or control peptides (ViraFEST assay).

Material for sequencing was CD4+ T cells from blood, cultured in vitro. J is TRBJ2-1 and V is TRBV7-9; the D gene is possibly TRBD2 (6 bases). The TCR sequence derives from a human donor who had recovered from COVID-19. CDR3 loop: CASSSPGTWDNNEQFF. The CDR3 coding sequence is TGTGCCAGCAGCTCACCCGGGACTTGGGATAACAATGAGCAGTTCTTC.